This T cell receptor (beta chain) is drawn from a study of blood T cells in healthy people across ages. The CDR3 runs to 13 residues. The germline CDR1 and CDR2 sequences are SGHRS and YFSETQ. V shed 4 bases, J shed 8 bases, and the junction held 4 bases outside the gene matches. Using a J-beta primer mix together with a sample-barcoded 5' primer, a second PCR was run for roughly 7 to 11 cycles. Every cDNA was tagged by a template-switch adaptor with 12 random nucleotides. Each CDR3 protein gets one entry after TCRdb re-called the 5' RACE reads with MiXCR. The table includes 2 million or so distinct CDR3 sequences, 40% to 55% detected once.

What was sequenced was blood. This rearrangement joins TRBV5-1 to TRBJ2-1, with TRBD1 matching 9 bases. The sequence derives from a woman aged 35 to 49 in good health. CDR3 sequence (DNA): TGCGCCAGCAGCCCTGGGGACAGGGATGAGCAGTTCTTC. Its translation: CASSPGDRDEQFF.